A single sample gave rise to the 5 T cell receptor beta chains below, sequenced in a study of beta chain features in type 1 diabetes. Study-wide results and limits: Moderately but significantly shorter TCRB CDR3s were found in Type 1 diabetes patients in all four CD4+ subsets.

TCRB transcripts that were expressed got sequenced, as all of the isolated RNA had been reverse transcribed. Profiling relied on immunoSEQ multiplex PCR, and the TCRdb table lists in-frame clones only, not all of them. The sample has 300,000 to 450,000 clones, 8% to 10% seen once. No cognate antigen is known for these TCRs. The material sequenced was central memory CD4+ T cells from blood. These receptors all come from a man aged 25-45 years with type 1 diabetes.

This clone turned up a few times. The chain links TRBV6-5 to TRBJ2-2; D tentatively reads TRBD1 or TRBD2 (5 bases each). V was cut by 6 bases and J by 4 bases, with 15 bases left in between. The CDR3 sequence is 15 residues long. Germline V gives CDR1 MNHEY, CDR2 SVGAGI. The CDR3 DNA reads as TGTGCCAGCAGAAAACCGGGACCCCCCACCGGGGAGCTGTTTTTT. This gives the protein CASRKPGPPTGELFF.

The rearrangement joins TRBV10-2 to TRBJ1-5; possibly TRBD1 for D (5 bases). V lost 5 bases to trimming and J lost 5 bases, with 10 bases between them. From germline, CDR1 is WSHSY and CDR2 SAAADI. This CDR3 region has 13 residues. The CDR3 DNA reads as TGCGCCAGCAGTAGGCAGGGAGATCAGCCCCAGCATTTT. This translates into CASSRQGDQPQHF.

The CDR3 DNA is TGTGCCAGCAGCATCTATCCCGGCAATGAGCAGTTCTTC. Translation: CASSIYPGNEQFF. The J gene is TRBJ2-1, the V gene TRBV9; no clear D. The CDR3 spans 13 residues. CDR1 SGDLS and CDR2 YYNGEE come from the germline V gene. V shed 4 bases and J shed 6 bases, with 11 bases lying between them. Drawing the rest from reference TRBV9 and TRBJ2-1, the complete variable domain is DSGVTQTPKHLITATGQRVTLRCSPRSGDLSVYWYQQSLDQGLQFLIQYYNGEERAKGNILERFSAQQFPDLHSELNLSSLELGDSALYFCASSIYPGNEQFFGPGTRLTVL.

In its sample, this clone was seen a few times. The chain combines TRBV11-2 with TRBJ2-3; TRBD2 matches 10 bases. V lost 5 bases and J lost 2; bases outside the gene matches: 7. There are 16 residues in the CDR3. CDR1 is SGHAT and CDR2 is FQNNGV in the germline V gene. The CDR3: CASSLGLAELTDTQYF. CDR3 bases: TGTGCCAGCAGCCTCGGACTAGCGGAGCTCACAGATACGCAGTATTTT.

The chain couples TRBV7-6 to TRBJ2-1; 11 bases map to TRBD2. CDR3 length: 18 residues. Germline CDR1 reads SGHVS; CDR2 reads FNYEAQ. With 1 base clipped from V and 0 bases from J, the junction kept 5 bases outside the gene matches. The CDR3 DNA sequence: TGTGCCAGCAGCTTAGGACTAGCGGGGATGAGCTCCTACAATGAGCAGTTCTTC. This encodes CASSLGLAGMSSYNEQFF.